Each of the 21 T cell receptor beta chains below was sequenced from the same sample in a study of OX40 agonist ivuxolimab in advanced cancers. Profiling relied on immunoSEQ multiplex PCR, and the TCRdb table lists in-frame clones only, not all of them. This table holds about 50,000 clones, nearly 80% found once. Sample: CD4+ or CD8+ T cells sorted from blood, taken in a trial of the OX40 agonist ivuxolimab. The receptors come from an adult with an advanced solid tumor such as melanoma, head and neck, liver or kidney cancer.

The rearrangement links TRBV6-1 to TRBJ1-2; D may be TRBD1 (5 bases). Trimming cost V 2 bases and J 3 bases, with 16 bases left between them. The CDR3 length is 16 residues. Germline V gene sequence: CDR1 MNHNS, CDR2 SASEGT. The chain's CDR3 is CASSERGGRTYYGYTF. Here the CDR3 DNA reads TGTGCCAGCAGTGAAAGGGGCGGCAGGACTTACTATGGCTACACCTTC.

The DNA for the CDR3 is TGTGCCAGCAGCTTAGCTTATACGCAGTATTTT. Translation: CASSLAYTQYF. The chain employs TRBV7-9 and TRBJ2-3, with D uncertain. V was shortened by 0 bases and J by 7 bases, with 2 bases between the two germline ends. This CDR3 is built from 11 residues. Germline V CDR1 and CDR2: SEHNR, FQNEAQ (reference sequence). The complete variable domain, with remaining parts taken from reference TRBV7-9 and TRBJ2-3, reads DTGVSQNPRHKITKRGQNVTFRCDPISEHNRLYWYRQTLGQGPEFLTYFQNEAQLEKSRLLSDRFSAERPKGSFSTLEIQRTEQGDSAMYLCASSLAYTQYFGPGTRLTVL.

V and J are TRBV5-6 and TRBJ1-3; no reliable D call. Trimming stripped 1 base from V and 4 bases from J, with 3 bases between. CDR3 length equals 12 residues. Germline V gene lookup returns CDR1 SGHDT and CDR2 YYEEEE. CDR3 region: CASSLPGNTIYF. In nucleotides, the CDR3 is TGTGCCAGCAGCTTGCCCGGAAACACCATATATTTT. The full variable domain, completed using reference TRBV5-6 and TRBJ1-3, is DAGVTQSPTHLIKTRGQQVTLRCSPKSGHDTVSWYQQALGQGPQFIFQYYEEEERQRGNFPDRFSGHQFPNYSSELNVNALLLGDSALYLCASSLPGNTIYFGEGSWLTVV.

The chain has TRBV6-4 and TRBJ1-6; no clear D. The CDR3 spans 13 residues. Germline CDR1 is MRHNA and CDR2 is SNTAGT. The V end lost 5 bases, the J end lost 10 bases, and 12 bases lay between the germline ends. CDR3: CASSLQPHSPLHF. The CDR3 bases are TGTGCCAGCAGTCTCCAGCCCCACTCACCCCTCCACTTT.

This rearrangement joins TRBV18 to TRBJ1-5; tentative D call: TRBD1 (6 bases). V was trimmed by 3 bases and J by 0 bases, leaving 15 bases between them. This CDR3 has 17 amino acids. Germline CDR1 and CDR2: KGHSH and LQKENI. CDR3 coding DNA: TGTGCCAGCTCACCCAGCCAGGGGCCCTATAGCAATCAGCCCCAGCATTTT. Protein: CASSPSQGPYSNQPQHF. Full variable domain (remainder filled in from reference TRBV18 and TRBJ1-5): NAGVMQNPRHLVRRRGQEARLRCSPMKGHSHVYWYRQLPEEGLKFMVYLQKENIIDESGMPKERFSAEFPKEGPSILRIQQVVRGDSAAYFCASSPSQGPYSNQPQHFGDGTRLSIL.

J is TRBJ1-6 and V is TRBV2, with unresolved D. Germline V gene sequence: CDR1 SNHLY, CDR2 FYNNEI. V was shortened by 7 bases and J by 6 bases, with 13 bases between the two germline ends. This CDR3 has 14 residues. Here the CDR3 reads CASTKLGTNSPLHF. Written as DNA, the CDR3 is TGTGCCAGCACGAAGTTGGGAACTAATTCACCCCTCCACTTT.

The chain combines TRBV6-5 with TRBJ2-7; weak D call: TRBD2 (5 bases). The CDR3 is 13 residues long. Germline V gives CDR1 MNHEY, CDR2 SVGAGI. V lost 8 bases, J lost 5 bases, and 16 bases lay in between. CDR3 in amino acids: CASAGGVQNEQYF. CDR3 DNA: TGTGCCAGCGCCGGAGGCGTGCAGAACGAGCAGTACTTC.

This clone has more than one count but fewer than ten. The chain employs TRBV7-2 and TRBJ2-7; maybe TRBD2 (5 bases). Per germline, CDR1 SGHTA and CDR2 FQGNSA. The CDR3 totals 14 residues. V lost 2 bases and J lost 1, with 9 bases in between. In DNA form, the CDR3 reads TGTGCCAGCAGCTTAAGAGCGGTGTCCTACGAGCAGTACTTC. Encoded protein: CASSLRAVSYEQYF.

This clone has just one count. The CDR3 spells CASSYSRGASDTQYF. The CDR3 DNA follows: TGTGCCAGCAGTTACTCCAGGGGGGCCTCAGATACGCAGTATTTT. The rearrangement uses TRBV6-5 and TRBJ2-3; a possible D gene is TRBD1 (7 bases). V gave up 0 bases and J gave up 4 bases, with 11 bases separating them. This CDR3 is 15 amino acids long. CDR1 is MNHEY and CDR2 is SVGAGI in the germline V gene.

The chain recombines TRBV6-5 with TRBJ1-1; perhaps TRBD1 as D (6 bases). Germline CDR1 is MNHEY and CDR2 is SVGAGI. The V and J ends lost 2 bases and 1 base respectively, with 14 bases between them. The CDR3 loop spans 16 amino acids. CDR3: CASSYAHGQWNTEAFF. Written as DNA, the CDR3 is TGTGCCAGCAGTTACGCGCACGGACAGTGGAACACTGAAGCTTTCTTT.

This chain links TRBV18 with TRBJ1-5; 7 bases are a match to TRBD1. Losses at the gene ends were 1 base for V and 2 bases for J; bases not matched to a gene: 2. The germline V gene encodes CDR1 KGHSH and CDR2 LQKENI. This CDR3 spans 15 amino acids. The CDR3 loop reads CASSPRQGGNQPQHF. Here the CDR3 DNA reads TGTGCCAGCTCACCACGCCAGGGGGGCAATCAGCCCCAGCATTTT.

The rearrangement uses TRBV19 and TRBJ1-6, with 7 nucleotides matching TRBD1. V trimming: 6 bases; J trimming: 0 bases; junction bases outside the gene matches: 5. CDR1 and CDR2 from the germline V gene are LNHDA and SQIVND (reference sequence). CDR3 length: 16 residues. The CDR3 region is CASRTQGSSYNSPLHF. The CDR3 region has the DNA TGTGCCAGTAGAACACAGGGGAGCTCCTATAATTCACCCCTCCACTTT.

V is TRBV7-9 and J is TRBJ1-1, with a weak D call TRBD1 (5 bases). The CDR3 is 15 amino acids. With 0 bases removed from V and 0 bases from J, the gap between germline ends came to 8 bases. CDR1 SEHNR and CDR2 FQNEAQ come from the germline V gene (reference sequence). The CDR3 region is CASSLAWGVNTEAFF. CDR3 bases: TGTGCCAGCAGCTTAGCGTGGGGGGTGAACACTGAAGCTTTCTTT.

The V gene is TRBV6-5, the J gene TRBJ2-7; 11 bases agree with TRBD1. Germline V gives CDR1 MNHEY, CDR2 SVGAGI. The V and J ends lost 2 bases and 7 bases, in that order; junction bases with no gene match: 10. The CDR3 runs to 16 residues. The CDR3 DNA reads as TGTGCCAGCAGTTACCTCTCAGGACAGGGGGCAGGGGAGCAGTACTTC. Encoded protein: CASSYLSGQGAGEQYF.

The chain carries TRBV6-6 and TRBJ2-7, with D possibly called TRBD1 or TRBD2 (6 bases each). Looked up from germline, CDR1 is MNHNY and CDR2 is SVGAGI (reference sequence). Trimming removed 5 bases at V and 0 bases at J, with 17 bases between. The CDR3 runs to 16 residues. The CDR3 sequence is CASSPLGGRSSYEQYF. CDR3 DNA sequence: TGTGCCAGCAGTCCACTCGGGGGCCGAAGCTCCTACGAGCAGTACTTC.

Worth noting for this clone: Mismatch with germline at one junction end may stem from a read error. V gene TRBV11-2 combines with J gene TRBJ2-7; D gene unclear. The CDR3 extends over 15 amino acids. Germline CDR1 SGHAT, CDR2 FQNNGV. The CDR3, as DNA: TGTGCCAACAGCTTAGTTTCGGGCAGGAGCCACGAGCAGTACTTC. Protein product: CANSLVSGRSHEQYF.

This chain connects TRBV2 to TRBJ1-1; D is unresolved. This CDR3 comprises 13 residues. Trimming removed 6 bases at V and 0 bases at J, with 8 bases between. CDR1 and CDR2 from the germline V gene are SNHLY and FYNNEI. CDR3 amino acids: CASRWALNTEAFF. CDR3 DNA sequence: TGTGCCAGCAGGTGGGCCCTGAACACTGAAGCTTTCTTT.

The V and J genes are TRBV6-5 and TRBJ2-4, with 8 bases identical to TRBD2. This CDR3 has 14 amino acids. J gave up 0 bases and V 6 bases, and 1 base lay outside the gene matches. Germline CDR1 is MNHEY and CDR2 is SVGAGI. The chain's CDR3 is CASRLAGAKNIQYF. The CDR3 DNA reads TGTGCCAGCAGGCTAGCGGGAGCCAAAAACATTCAGTACTTC.

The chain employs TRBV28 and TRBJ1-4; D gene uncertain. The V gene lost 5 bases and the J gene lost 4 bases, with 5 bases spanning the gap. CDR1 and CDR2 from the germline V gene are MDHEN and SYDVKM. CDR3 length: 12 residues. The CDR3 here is CASSAGNEKLFF. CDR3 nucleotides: TGTGCCAGCAGTGCTGGTAATGAAAAACTGTTTTTT. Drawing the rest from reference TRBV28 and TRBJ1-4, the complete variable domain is DVKVTQSSRYLVKRTGEKVFLECVQDMDHENMFWYRQDPGLGLRLIYFSYDVKMKEKGDIPEGYSVSREKKERFSLILESASTNQTSMYLCASSAGNEKLFFGSGTQLSVL.

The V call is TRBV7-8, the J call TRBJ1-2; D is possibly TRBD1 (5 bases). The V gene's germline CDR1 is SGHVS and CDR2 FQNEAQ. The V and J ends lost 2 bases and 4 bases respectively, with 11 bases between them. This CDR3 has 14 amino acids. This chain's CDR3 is CASSLTPRGYGYTF. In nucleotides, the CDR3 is TGTGCCAGCAGCTTAACTCCGAGGGGCTATGGCTACACCTTC. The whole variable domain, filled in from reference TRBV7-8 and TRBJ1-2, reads GAGVSQSPRYKVAKRGQDVALRCDPISGHVSLFWYQQALGQGPEFLTYFQNEAQLDKSGLPSDRFFAERPEGSVSTLKIQRTQQEDSAVYLCASSLTPRGYGYTFGSGTRLTVV.

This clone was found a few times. The CDR3 spells CASSQDVGTGELFF. In DNA form, the CDR3 reads TGCGCCAGCAGCCAAGATGTGGGGACCGGGGAGCTGTTTTTT. The genes are TRBV4-3 and TRBJ2-2; D remains ambiguous. V gave up 0 bases and J gave up 5 bases, with 7 bases separating them. Per germline, CDR1 LGHNA and CDR2 YSLEER. The CDR3 has 14 amino acids.